One and the same sample provided the 9 T cell receptor beta chains below, sequenced in a study of a mutant IDH1 vaccine in newly diagnosed glioma. Their antigen targets remain unknown. Sample time point: week 23, last vaccination. Every single dose of the vaccine, 300 ug of mutant IDH1 20-mer peptide, came with topical imiquimod. Produced via immunoSEQ multiplex PCR; TCRdb's table is partial and in-frame only. The sample lists 25,000 to 30,000 clones; approximately 78% were seen once. The sequencing used PBMCs, collected from a glioma patient whose treatment included an IDH1 peptide vaccine. Receptors originate from a woman aged 25-40 years with glioma.

This rearrangement joins TRBV2 to TRBJ1-1; 7 bases map to TRBD1. CDR1 is SNHLY, CDR2 FYNNEI, per germline. The CDR3 length is 14 residues. Trimming removed 6 bases from V and 4 bases from J; junction bases left unmatched: 8. CDR3 nucleotide sequence: TGTGCCAGCAGGGGGAGGACAGGAACCACTGAAGCTTTCTTT. This codes for CASRGRTGTTEAFF.

This clone occurred once. The chain couples TRBV4-1 to TRBJ1-2; TRBD1 agrees at 9 bases. Germline values: CDR1 MGHRA, CDR2 YSYEKL. Trimming removed 0 bases from V and 5 bases from J; junction bases left unmatched: 7. The CDR3 covers 16 residues. The CDR3 DNA sequence: TGCGCCAGCAGCCAAGATTCGACAGGGGGGTTTTATGGCTACACCTTC. Translating gives CASSQDSTGGFYGYTF.

The chain uses TRBV5-1 and TRBJ2-1, with 7 bases identical to TRBD1. Germline assignment: CDR1 SGHRS and CDR2 YFSETQ. The J segment lost 6 bases and the V segment lost 0 bases, leaving 3 bases of the junction unmatched. The CDR3 loop spans 14 amino acids. DNA for the CDR3: TGCGCCAGCAGCTTGGAGGGGGCGGGCAATGAGCAGTTCTTC. Amino acid sequence: CASSLEGAGNEQFF.

The gene calls are TRBV5-8 and TRBJ2-7; maybe TRBD1 (5 bases). Germline CDR1 and CDR2: SGHTS and YDEGEE. Trimming stripped 6 bases from V and 4 bases from J, with 17 bases between. The CDR3 length is 14 residues. CDR3 DNA: TGTGCCAGCATCCCCCCAGGGTCTGGGTACGAGCAGTACTTC. Its translation: CASIPPGSGYEQYF.

The rearrangement links TRBV19 to TRBJ1-2, with D maybe TRBD1 (5 bases). Per germline, CDR1 LNHDA and CDR2 SQIVND (reference sequence). With 6 bases removed from V and 4 bases from J, the gap between germline ends came to 15 bases. The CDR3 loop spans 14 amino acids. The CDR3 protein is CASRARDGVYGYTF. The CDR3 DNA follows: TGTGCCAGTAGAGCCCGGGACGGAGTCTATGGCTACACCTTC.

V is TRBV30 and J is TRBJ1-3; no clear D. Germline CDR1 reads GTSNPN; CDR2 reads SVGIG (reference sequence). V gave up 1 base and J gave up 0 bases, with 7 bases separating them. This CDR3 comprises 14 residues. The CDR3 coding sequence is TGTGCCTGGAGTGCCGGAAACTCTGGAAACACCATATATTTT. Amino acids: CAWSAGNSGNTIYF. The variable domain in full, with the rest retrieved from reference TRBV30 and TRBJ1-3, is SQTIHQWPATLVQPVGSPLSLECTVEGTSNPNLYWYRQAAGRGLQLLFYSVGIGQISSEVPQNLSASRPQDRQFILSSKKLLLSDSGFYLCAWSAGNSGNTIYFGEGSWLTVV.

The J gene is TRBJ1-4, the V gene TRBV10-2; D gene uncertain. This CDR3 is 16 amino acids long. Germline V lookup: CDR1 WSHSY, CDR2 SAAADI. With 2 bases removed from V and 8 bases from J, the gap between germline ends came to 18 bases. The CDR3 is CASSEPNINGPEKLFF. The CDR3, as DNA: TGCGCCAGCAGTGAGCCTAACATCAACGGCCCCGAAAAACTGTTTTTT.

The chain is built from TRBV9 and TRBJ2-3, with D maybe TRBD2 (5 bases). Between the trimmed V and J ends, which lost 0 bases and 0 bases, there was a span of 11 bases. The CDR3 length is 16 residues. Germline V gene data show CDR1 as SGDLS and CDR2 as YYNGEE. CDR3 sequence: CASSVDEGSSTDTQYF. In DNA form, the CDR3 reads TGTGCCAGCAGCGTAGATGAGGGCTCTAGCACAGATACGCAGTATTTT.

This clone was counted once. CDR3: CAIRPQGNTEAFF. The CDR3 nucleotides are TGTGCCATCAGACCTCAGGGGAACACTGAAGCTTTCTTT. V usage is TRBV10-3 and J usage is TRBJ1-1; D perhaps matches TRBD1 (5 bases). The germline V gene has CDR1 ENHRY and CDR2 SYGVKD. Trimming took 6 bases from V and 1 from J, leaving 9 bases between them. The CDR3 is 13 amino acids.